This record covers a single T cell receptor (beta chain). Its antigen is undetermined. Assay: immunoSEQ multiplex PCR; the TCRdb copy retains only in-frame clones and omits some. The repertoire holds fewer than 85,000 clones, with 75% to 90% as singletons. Sorting of unstimulated PBMCs yielded separate CD3+CD4+ and CD3+CD8+ fractions. This sample was taken from a study of T cell clones after liver transplantation. Across the whole study: TCRbeta sequencing after a pre-transplant mixed lymphocyte reaction identified graft-donor-reactive clones, later tracked in post-transplant blood. Three of the eight recipients were HCV-positive; the rest had non-autoimmune, non-viral transplant indications.

CDR1 and CDR2 (germline): SEHNR, FQNEAQ (reference sequence). V was cut by 5 bases and J by 2 bases, with 12 bases left in between. CDR3 length equals 14 residues. Findings and limits, study-wide: Rather than being deleted, graft donor-reactive T cells may have moved into the graft.

The V call is TRBV7-9, the J call TRBJ2-5; possibly TRBD1 for D (5 bases). The sequence derives from a human patient who received a liver transplant. Certain T cells may be donor cells from the graft. Material: CD4+ T cells from blood, obtained at the 22-month timepoint. Here the CDR3 reads CASSKLQAQETQYF. CDR3 bases: TGTGCCAGCAGCAAACTACAGGCTCAAGAGACCCAGTACTTC.